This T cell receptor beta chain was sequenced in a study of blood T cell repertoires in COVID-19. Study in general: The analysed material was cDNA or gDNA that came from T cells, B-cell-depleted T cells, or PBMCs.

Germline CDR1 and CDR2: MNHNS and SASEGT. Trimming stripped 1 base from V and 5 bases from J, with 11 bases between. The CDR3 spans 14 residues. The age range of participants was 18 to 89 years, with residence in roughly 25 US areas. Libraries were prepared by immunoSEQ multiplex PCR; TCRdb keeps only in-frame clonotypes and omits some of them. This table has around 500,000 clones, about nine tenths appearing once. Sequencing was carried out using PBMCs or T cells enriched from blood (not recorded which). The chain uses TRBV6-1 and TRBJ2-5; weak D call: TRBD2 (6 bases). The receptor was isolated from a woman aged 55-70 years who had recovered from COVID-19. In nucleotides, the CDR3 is TGTGCCAGCAGTGAAGGAAAGGGAGGTGAGACCCAGTACTTC. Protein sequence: CASSEGKGGETQYF.